The sequence of this T cell receptor (beta chain) was determined in a study of shared clonotypes between healthy human individuals. Study conclusions and caveats: Across subsets, estimated richness was generally greater for naive than for memory populations.

Only Caucasian adults living in Nashville, Tennessee served as donors. Remarks on this clone: Antigen unknown.

This CDR3 region has 13 residues. Germline CDR1 MGHRA, CDR2 YSYEKL. The V and J ends lost 1 base and 8 bases respectively, with 11 bases between them. It was at deep level that the assay was run. Genomic DNA of every subset was divided equally among multiple immunoSEQ plates. Sequencing was performed with immunoSEQ multiplex PCR; in TCRdb, only in-frame clones are kept and a portion is missing. The sample records about 1.5 million clones, nearly 99% being singletons. This receptor was obtained from a man aged 30 to 45 in good health. Sequenced input: naive CD4+ T cells sorted from blood. The subset was: CD45RA+ positively selected. The V gene is TRBV4-1, the J gene TRBJ1-2; D may be TRBD1 (6 bases). The CDR3 nucleotides are TGCGCCAGCAGCCAAGCCAGGGGTCACGGCTACACCTTC. It codes for CASSQARGHGYTF.